This is a list of T cell receptor beta chains from one sample in a study of T cells after yellow fever vaccination. TCRdb re-called the 5' RACE reads through MiXCR, storing one row per CDR3 protein. The sample yields more than 300,000 distinct CDR3 sequences, about 10% seen once. The sequences come from CD4+ T cells sorted from PBMCs, collected 45 days after the yellow fever booster vaccination. These TCRs come from a man aged 18 to 29 who received the YFV17D yellow fever vaccine. The CDR3 runs from the conserved cysteine through the conserved F or W. D genes are given only for firm matches. A clone size is listed for some rows: how often the clone was seen (once, few, many), or a class if it is expanded.

D	V	J	size	DNA	CDR3
NA	TRBV12-3/TRBV12-4	TRBJ1-2	NA	TGTGCCAGCAGTTTGGGACAACGCCCTGGCTACACCTTC	CASSLGQRPGYTF
NA	TRBV5-4	TRBJ2-1	NA	TGTGCCAGCAGCCCCCCTTTGGCGGTCTACAATGAGCAGTTCTTC	CASSPPLAVYNEQFF
TRBD1	TRBV5-4	TRBJ2-5	NA	TGTGCCAGCAGCTTGGGGGACAGGGATCAGTACTTC	CASSLGDRDQYF
TRBD2	TRBV5-4	TRBJ2-3	many	TGTGCCAGCAGCTGGGGACTAGCGGGGGGGCCAGATACGCAGTATTTT	CASSWGLAGGPDTQYF
NA	TRBV25-1	TRBJ2-2	many	TGTGCCAGCACCGATTACGGGGGTACCGGGGAGCTGTTTTTT	CASTDYGGTGELFF
TRBD2	TRBV29-1	TRBJ2-5	NA	TGCAGCGTTGAGAAGGCTAGCGGGGGACCAGAGACCCAGTACTTC	CSVEKASGGPETQYF
NA	TRBV12-5	TRBJ2-5	NA	TGTGCTAGTGGTTTGGTACTTCATGACCCTTACACGCCGGAGACCCAGTACTTC	CASGLVLHDPYTPETQYF
NA	TRBV3-1	TRBJ2-1	NA	TGTGCCAGCAGCCAAGTCCGACAGCTTCACAATGAGCAGTTCTTC	CASSQVRQLHNEQFF
NA	TRBV10-3	TRBJ2-2	NA	TGTGCCATCAGGGGGGCTGCGTCCGACACCGGGGAGCTGTTTTTT	CAIRGAASDTGELFF
TRBD1	TRBV12-3/TRBV12-4	TRBJ2-7	many	TGTGCCAGCACCCCGACAGGGGGCCACCTTGGCCCGTACTTC	CASTPTGGHLGPYF
TRBD2	TRBV9	TRBJ2-1	NA	TGTGCCAGCACCCGCGGGGGGAGCTCCTACAATGAGCAGTTCTTC	CASTRGGSSYNEQFF
TRBD1	TRBV11-1	TRBJ2-5	few	TGTGCCAGCAGCTCCCGGGACAGAATAAGAGGGACCCAGTACTTC	CASSSRDRIRGTQYF
NA	TRBV5-5	TRBJ2-7	few	TGTGCCAGCAGCTTGGATTCGGGGATGCACGAGCAGTACTTC	CASSLDSGMHEQYF
NA	TRBV27	TRBJ1-4	NA	TGTGCCAGCAGCAGGTGGGGCTGGGGGAATGAAAAACTGTTTTTT	CASSRWGWGNEKLFF
NA	TRBV6-6	TRBJ1-2	NA	TGTGCCAGCAGGGCGACTAGGGCCTATGGCTACACCTTC	CASRATRAYGYTF
TRBD1	TRBV5-1	TRBJ1-1	NA	TGCGCCAGCGGGACAGGGACGCCAACTGAAGCTTTCTTT	CASGTGTPTEAFF
TRBD2	TRBV7-8	TRBJ2-6	many	TGTGCCAGCAATAGACTAGCGGCTAACTCTGGGGCCAACGTCCTGACTTTC	CASNRLAANSGANVLTF
NA	TRBV4-2	TRBJ2-1	few	TGTGCCAGCAGCCAAGATAGGGGGGGGGTCTACAATGAGCAGTTCTTC	CASSQDRGGVYNEQFF
NA	TRBV7-9	TRBJ1-2	NA	TGTGCCAGCAGCTCCCAGGGGAGCTATGGCTACACCTTC	CASSSQGSYGYTF
TRBD2	TRBV5-1	TRBJ2-3	few	TGCGCCAGCAGCTTGGAGGCGGGGGTAGGAACAGATACGCAGTATTTT	CASSLEAGVGTDTQYF